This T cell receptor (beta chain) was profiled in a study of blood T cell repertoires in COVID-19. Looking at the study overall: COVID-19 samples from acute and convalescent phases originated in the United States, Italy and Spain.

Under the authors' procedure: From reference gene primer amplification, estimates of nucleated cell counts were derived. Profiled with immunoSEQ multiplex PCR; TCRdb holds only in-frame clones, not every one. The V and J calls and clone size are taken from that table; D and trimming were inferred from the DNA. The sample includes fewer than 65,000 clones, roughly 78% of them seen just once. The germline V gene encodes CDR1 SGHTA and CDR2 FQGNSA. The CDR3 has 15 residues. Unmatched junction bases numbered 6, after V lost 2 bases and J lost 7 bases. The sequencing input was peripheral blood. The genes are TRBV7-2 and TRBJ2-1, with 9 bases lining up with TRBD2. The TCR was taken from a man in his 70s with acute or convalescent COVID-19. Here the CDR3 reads CASSLSSGRHNEQFF. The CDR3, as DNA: TGTGCCAGCAGCTTATCCAGCGGGAGGCATAATGAGCAGTTCTTC.